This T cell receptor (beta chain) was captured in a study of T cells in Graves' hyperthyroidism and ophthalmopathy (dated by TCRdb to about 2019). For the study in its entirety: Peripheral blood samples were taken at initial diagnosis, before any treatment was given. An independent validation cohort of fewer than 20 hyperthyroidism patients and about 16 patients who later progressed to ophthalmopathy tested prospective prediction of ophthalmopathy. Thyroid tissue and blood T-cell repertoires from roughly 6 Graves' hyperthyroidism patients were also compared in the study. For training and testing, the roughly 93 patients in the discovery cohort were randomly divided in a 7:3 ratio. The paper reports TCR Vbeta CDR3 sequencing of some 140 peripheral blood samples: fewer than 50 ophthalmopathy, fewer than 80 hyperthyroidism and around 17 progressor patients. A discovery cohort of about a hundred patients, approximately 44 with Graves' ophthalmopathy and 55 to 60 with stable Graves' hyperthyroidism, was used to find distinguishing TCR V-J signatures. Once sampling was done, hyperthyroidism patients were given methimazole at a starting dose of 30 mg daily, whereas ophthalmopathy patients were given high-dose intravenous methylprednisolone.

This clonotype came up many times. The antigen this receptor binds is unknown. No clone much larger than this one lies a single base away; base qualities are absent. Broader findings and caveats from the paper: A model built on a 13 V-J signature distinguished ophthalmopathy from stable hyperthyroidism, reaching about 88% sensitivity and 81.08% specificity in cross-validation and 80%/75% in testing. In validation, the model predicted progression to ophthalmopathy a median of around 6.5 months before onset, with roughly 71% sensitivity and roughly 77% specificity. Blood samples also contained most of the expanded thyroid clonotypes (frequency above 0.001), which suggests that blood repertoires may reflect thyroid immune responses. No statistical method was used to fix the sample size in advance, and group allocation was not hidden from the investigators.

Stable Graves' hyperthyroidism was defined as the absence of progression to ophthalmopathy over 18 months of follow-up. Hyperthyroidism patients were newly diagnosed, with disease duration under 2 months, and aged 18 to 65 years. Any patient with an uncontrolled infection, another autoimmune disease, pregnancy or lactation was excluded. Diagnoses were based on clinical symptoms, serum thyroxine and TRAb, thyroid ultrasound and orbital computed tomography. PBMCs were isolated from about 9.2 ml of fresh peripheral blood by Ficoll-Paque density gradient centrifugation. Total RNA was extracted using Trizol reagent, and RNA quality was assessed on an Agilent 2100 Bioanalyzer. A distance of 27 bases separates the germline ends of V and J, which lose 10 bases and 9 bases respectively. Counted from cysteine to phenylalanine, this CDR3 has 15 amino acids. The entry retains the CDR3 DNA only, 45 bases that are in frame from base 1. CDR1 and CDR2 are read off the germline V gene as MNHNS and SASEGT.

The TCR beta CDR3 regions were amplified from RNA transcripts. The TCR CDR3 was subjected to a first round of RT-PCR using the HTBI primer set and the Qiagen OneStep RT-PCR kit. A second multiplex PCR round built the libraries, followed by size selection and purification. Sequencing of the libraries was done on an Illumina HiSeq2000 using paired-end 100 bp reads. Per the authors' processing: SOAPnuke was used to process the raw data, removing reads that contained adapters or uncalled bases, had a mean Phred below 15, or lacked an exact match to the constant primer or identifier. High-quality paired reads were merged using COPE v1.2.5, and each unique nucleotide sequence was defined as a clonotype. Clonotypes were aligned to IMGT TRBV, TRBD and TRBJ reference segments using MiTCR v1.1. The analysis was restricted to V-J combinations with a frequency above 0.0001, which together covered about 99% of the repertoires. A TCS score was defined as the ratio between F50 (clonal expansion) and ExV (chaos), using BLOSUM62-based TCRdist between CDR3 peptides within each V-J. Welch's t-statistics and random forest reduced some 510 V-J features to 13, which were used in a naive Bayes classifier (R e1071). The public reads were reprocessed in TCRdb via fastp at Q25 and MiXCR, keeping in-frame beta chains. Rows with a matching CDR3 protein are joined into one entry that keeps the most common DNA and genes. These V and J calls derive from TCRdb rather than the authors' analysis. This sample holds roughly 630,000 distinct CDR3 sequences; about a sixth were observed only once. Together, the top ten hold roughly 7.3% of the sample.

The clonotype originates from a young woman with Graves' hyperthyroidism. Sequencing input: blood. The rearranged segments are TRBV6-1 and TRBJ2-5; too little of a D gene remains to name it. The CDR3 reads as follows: CAIPLWGFCEESQYF. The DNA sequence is TGTGCCATCCCGCTCTGGGGATTTTGCGAGGAGTCCCAGTACTTC.